This section outlines one TCR beta chain sequence together with its context. Its antigen is not identified. This record comes from a study of T cell responses to AZD1222 COVID-19 vaccine. On the study more broadly: Second-dose intervals of approximately 4 or approximately 12 weeks were pooled.

This table comes from immunoSEQ multiplex PCR, and its TCRdb copy is limited to in-frame clones, with some not included. Among some 130,000 clones listed, more than 85% were seen once. Study-wide results and caveats: Clonal diversity may have been underestimated, and the donors were mostly white British, with more females than males.

Germline V gives CDR1 SEHNR, CDR2 FQNEAQ (reference sequence). The V and J ends lost 5 bases and 1 base, in that order; junction bases with no gene match: 9. CDR3 length equals 16 residues. V usage is TRBV7-9 and J usage is TRBJ2-3; 7 bases fit TRBD1. This receptor was identified in an adult in good health. Source: peripheral blood, taken on day 0 of AZD1222 vaccination. The CDR3 DNA sequence: TGTGCCAGCAGCCCGCCCTCAGGGGGTGGCACAGATACGCAGTATTTT. Protein product: CASSPPSGGGTDTQYF.